This T cell receptor (beta chain) was sequenced for a study of shared clonotypes between healthy human individuals. Germline V gene sequence: CDR1 MNHEY, CDR2 SVGAGI. With V trimmed by 2 bases and J by 5 bases, 8 bases remained unmatched. The CDR3 sequence is 15 residues long. Assay used: immunoSEQ multiplex PCR; TCRdb lists only in-frame clones, some missing. Among 2 million to 2.5 million clones listed, approximately 93% were seen once. Input material: naive CD4+ T cells from PBMCs. Subset: CD45RA+ positively selected. The sequence derives from a man aged 18-30 years in good health. Some clones in this sample may be carry-over from other donors' samples. The rearrangement joins TRBV6-5 to TRBJ2-5; 7 bases line up with TRBD1. CDR3 sequence: CASSYPGTVVETQYF. CDR3 sequence (DNA): TGTGCCAGCAGTTACCCCGGGACAGTCGTGGAGACCCAGTACTTC.